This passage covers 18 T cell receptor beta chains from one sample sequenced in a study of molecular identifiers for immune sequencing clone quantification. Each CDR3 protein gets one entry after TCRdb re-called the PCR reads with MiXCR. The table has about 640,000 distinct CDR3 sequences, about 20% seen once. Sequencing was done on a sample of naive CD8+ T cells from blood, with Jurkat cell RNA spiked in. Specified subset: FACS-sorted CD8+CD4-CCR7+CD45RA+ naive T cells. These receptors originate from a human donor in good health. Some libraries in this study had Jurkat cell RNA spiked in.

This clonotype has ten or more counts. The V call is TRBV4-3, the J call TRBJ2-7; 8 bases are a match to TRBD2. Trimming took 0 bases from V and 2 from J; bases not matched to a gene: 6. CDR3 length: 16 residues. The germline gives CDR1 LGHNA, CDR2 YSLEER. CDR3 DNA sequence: TGCGCCAGCAGCCAAGAGGTTTTAGCGGGGACCTACGAGCAGTACTTC. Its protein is CASSQEVLAGTYEQYF.

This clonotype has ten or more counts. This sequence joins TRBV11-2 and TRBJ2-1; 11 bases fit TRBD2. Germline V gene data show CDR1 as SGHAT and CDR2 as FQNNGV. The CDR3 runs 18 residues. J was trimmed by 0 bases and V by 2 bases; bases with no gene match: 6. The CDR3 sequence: CASSLIAGGISSYNEQFF. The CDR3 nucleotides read TGTGCCAGCAGCTTAATAGCGGGGGGGATAAGCTCCTACAATGAGCAGTTCTTC.

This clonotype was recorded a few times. The CDR3, as DNA: TGCAGTGCTAGAGATATTGGGCTGAACGATCAGCCCCAGCATTTT. Protein: CSARDIGLNDQPQHF. The chain carries TRBV20-1 and TRBJ1-5; no reliable D call. This CDR3 spans 15 amino acids. V was pared by 0 bases and J by 5 bases, with 14 bases between. Germline assignment: CDR1 DFQATT and CDR2 SNEGSKA (reference sequence).

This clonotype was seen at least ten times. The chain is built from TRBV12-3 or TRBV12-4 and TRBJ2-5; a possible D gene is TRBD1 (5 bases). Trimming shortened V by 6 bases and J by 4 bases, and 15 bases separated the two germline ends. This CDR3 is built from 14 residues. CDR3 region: CASRNRAGIETQYF. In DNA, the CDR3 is TGTGCCAGCAGAAATAGGGCAGGGATAGAGACCCAGTACTTC.

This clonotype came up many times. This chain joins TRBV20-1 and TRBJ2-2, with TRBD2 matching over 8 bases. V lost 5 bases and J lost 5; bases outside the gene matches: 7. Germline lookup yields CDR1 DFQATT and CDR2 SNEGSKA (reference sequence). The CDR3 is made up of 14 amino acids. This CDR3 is CSAPGGGQTGELFF. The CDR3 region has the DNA TGCAGTGCTCCCGGGGGGGGGCAAACCGGGGAGCTGTTTTTT.

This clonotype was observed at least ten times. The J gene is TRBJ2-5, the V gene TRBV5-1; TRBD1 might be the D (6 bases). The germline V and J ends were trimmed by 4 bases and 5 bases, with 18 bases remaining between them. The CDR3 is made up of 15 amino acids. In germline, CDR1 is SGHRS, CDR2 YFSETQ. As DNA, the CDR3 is TGCGCCAGCAGCCCTGAAGGCGGAAGGGGGGAGACCCAGTACTTC. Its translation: CASSPEGGRGETQYF.

In DNA, the CDR3 is TGTGCCAGCAGTTTCAGTGTCCACGAGCAGTACTTC. Translation gives CASSFSVHEQYF. The chain links TRBV28 to TRBJ2-7; D not certain. Looked up from germline, CDR1 is MDHEN and CDR2 is SYDVKM. The CDR3 sequence is 12 residues long. V lost 3 bases to trimming and J lost 5 bases, with 8 bases between them. Using reference TRBV28 and TRBJ2-7 for the parts outside the CDR3, the full variable domain is DVKVTQSSRYLVKRTGEKVFLECVQDMDHENMFWYRQDPGLGLRLIYFSYDVKMKEKGDIPEGYSVSREKKERFSLILESASTNQTSMYLCASSFSVHEQYFGPGTRLTVT.

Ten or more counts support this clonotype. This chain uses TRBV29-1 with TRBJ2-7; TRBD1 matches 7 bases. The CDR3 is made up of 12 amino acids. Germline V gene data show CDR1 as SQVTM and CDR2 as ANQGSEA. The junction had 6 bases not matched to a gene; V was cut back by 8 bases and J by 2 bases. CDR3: CSIRDRPYEQYF. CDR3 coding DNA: TGCAGCATCCGGGACAGACCCTACGAGCAGTACTTC.

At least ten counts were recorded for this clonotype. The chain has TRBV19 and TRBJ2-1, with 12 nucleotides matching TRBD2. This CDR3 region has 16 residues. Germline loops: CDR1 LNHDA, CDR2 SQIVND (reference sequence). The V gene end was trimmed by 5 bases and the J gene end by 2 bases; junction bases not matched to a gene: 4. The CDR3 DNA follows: TGTGCCAGTAGTTATGCTAGCGGGGGGGCCTACAATGAGCAGTTCTTC. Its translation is CASSYASGGAYNEQFF. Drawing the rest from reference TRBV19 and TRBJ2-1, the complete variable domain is DGGITQSPKYLFRKEGQNVTLSCEQNLNHDAMYWYRQDPGQGLRLIYYSQIVNDFQKGDIAEGYSVSREKKESFPLTVTSAQKNPTAFYLCASSYASGGAYNEQFFGPGTRLTVL.

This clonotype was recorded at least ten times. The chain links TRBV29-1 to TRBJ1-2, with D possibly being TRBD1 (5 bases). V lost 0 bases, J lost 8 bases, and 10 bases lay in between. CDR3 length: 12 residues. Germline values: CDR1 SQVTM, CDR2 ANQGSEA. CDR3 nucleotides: TGCAGCGTTGAAGATGGGGGTCCCGGCTACACCTTC. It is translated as CSVEDGGPGYTF.

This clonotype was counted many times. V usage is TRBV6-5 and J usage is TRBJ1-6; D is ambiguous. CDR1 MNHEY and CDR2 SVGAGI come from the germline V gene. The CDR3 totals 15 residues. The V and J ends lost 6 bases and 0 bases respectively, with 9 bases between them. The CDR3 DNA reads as TGTGCCAGCAGGGAAGGTTTCTCCTATAATTCACCCCTCCACTTT. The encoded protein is CASREGFSYNSPLHF.

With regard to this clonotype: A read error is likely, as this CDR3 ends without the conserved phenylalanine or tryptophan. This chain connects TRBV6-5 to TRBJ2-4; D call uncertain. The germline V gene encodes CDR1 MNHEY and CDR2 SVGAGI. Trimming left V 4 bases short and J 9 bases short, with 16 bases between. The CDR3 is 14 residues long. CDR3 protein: CASSSTGPGTIQYS. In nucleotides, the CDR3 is TGTGCCAGCAGTTCAACCGGGCCCGGCACCATTCAGTACTCC.

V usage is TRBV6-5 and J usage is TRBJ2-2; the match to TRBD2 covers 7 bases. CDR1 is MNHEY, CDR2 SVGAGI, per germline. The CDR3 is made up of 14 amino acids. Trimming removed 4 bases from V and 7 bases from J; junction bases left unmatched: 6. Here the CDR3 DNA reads TGTGCCAGCAGTTCGGGACTACCCGTCGGGGAGCTGTTTTTT. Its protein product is CASSSGLPVGELFF.

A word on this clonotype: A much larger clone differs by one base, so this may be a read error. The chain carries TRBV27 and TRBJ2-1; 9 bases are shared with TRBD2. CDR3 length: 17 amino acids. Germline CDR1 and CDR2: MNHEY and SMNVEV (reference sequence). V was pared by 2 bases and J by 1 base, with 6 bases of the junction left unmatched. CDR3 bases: TGTGCCAGCAGTTTAGTGGCGGGGGGGCTATCCTACAATGAGCAGTTCTTC. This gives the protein CASSLVAGGLSYNEQFF.

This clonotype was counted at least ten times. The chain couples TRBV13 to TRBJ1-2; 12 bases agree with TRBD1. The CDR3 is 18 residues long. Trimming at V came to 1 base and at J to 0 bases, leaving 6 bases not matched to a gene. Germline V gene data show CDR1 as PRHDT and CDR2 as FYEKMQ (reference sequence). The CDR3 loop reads CASSLVGTGGRTNYGYTF. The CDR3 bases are TGTGCCAGCAGCTTAGTTGGGACAGGGGGCCGTACTAACTATGGCTACACCTTC.

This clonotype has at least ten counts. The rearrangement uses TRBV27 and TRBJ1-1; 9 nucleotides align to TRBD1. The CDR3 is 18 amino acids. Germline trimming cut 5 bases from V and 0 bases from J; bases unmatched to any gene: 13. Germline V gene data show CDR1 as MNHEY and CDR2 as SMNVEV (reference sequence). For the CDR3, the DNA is TGTGCCAGCAGTCCCCGGGACAGGGAAGGCCGAGTGAACACTGAAGCTTTCTTT. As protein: CASSPRDREGRVNTEAFF.

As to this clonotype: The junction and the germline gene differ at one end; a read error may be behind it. The CDR3 sequence is CGSSQGRAGTYEQYF. In DNA, the CDR3 is TGCGGCAGCAGCCAAGGGCGGGCGGGCACCTACGAGCAGTACTTC. The chain has TRBV4-1 and TRBJ2-7, with D perhaps matching TRBD2 (5 bases). This CDR3 is built from 15 residues. Per germline, CDR1 MGHRA and CDR2 YSYEKL.

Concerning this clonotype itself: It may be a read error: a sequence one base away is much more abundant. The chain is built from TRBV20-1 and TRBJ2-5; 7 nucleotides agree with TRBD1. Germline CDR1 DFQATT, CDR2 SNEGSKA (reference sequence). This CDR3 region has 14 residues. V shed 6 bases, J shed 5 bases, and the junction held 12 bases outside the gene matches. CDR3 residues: CSAPGQEVYETQYF. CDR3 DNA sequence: TGCAGTGCCCCCGGACAGGAGGTTTACGAGACCCAGTACTTC.